A selection of T cell receptor beta chains follows, all from one sample in a study of T cell responses to AZD1222 COVID-19 vaccine. Measured with immunoSEQ multiplex PCR; TCRdb has only the in-frame clones, and not every one. The table lists about 120,000 clones, just under 90% of them singletons. Here the sequenced sample was peripheral blood, taken on day 0 of AZD1222 vaccination. The source is an adult in good health. Both conserved end residues are part of each CDR3. The D gene is left open where the match is weak. Clone size is not always given. Where it is, it says once, few, many or a class for expanded clones.

clone size: once
J gene: TRBJ2-7
V gene: TRBV9
D gene: TRBD2
CDR3 DNA: TGTGCCAGCAGCGAGGCGGGGGTCTCCTACGAGCAGTACTTC
CDR3 protein: CASSEAGVSYEQYF

clone size: NA
J gene: TRBJ2-1
V gene: TRBV7-8
D gene: TRBD2
CDR3 DNA: TGTGCCAGCAGCTTAGGATTGTACGGTAAGACTAGCGGGAGCCACAATGAGCAGTTCTTC
CDR3 protein: CASSLGLYGKTSGSHNEQFF

clone size: few
J gene: TRBJ1-1
V gene: TRBV4-2
D gene: NA
CDR3 DNA: TGTGCCAGCAGCCAAGGCGGGGGGACATGGGAGACTGAAGCTTTCTTT
CDR3 protein: CASSQGGGTWETEAFF

clone size: NA
J gene: TRBJ2-1
V gene: TRBV5-1
D gene: TRBD2
CDR3 DNA: TGCGCCAGCAGCTTGGCCACTAGCGGGAGTAATGAGCAGTTCTTC
CDR3 protein: CASSLATSGSNEQFF

clone size: NA
J gene: TRBJ1-1
V gene: TRBV2
D gene: TRBD1
CDR3 DNA: TGTGCCAGCAGCAACAGGGGGCGGACTGAAGCTTTCTTT
CDR3 protein: CASSNRGRTEAFF

clone size: NA
J gene: TRBJ2-7
V gene: TRBV9
D gene: TRBD2
CDR3 DNA: TGTGCCAGCAGCGAAACTAGCGGGAGCACCTACGAGCAGTACTTC
CDR3 protein: CASSETSGSTYEQYF

clone size: NA
J gene: TRBJ1-6
V gene: TRBV5-1
D gene: TRBD1
CDR3 DNA: TGCGCCAGCAGCTTGGGACAGGGCGGGAATTCACCCCTCCACTTT
CDR3 protein: CASSLGQGGNSPLHF

clone size: NA
J gene: TRBJ2-1
V gene: TRBV7-6
D gene: NA
CDR3 DNA: TGTGCCAGCAGCTTAGCCGGGGGCGGGGGCTCCTACAATGAGCAGTTCTTC
CDR3 protein: CASSLAGGGGSYNEQFF

clone size: NA
J gene: TRBJ1-3
V gene: TRBV7-9
D gene: TRBD1
CDR3 DNA: TGTGCCAGCAGCACTCGGGACAGGGACTCTGGAAACACCATATATTTT
CDR3 protein: CASSTRDRDSGNTIYF

clone size: few
J gene: TRBJ1-2
V gene: TRBV7-2
D gene: NA
CDR3 DNA: TGTGCCAGCAGCCCCGGGGGAAGATATGGCTACACCTTC
CDR3 protein: CASSPGGRYGYTF

clone size: NA
J gene: TRBJ2-7
V gene: TRBV12-3/TRBV12-4
D gene: NA
CDR3 DNA: TGTGCCAGCAGTTTACTGGGTTCTTACGAGCAGTACTTC
CDR3 protein: CASSLLGSYEQYF

clone size: NA
J gene: TRBJ1-6
V gene: TRBV10-3
D gene: TRBD1
CDR3 DNA: TGTGCCATCCGGGACAGGGGGTCCTATAATTCACCCCTCCACTTT
CDR3 protein: CAIRDRGSYNSPLHF

clone size: NA
J gene: TRBJ2-7
V gene: TRBV19
D gene: NA
CDR3 DNA: TGTGCCAGTAGCCCCACAGGCGATTCCTACGAGCAGTACTTC
CDR3 protein: CASSPTGDSYEQYF

clone size: NA
J gene: TRBJ2-5
V gene: TRBV7-7
D gene: NA
CDR3 DNA: TGTGCCAGCAGCTTAGCTGTTCGGGGTCAGGACGAAGAGACCCAGTACTTC
CDR3 protein: CASSLAVRGQDEETQYF

clone size: NA
J gene: TRBJ1-1
V gene: TRBV9
D gene: NA
CDR3 DNA: TGTGCCAGCAGCGTTCCCGGCGGGACTGAAGCTTTCTTT
CDR3 protein: CASSVPGGTEAFF

clone size: NA
J gene: TRBJ1-2
V gene: TRBV11-2
D gene: TRBD1
CDR3 DNA: TGTGCCAGCAGCTTAGTTGGAACAGGGGGCGCCTATGGCTACACCTTC
CDR3 protein: CASSLVGTGGAYGYTF

clone size: NA
J gene: TRBJ1-1
V gene: TRBV5-6
D gene: NA
CDR3 DNA: TGTGCCAGCAGCTTTCGGTTTGAAGCTTTCTTT
CDR3 protein: CASSFRFEAFF

clone size: NA
J gene: TRBJ1-3
V gene: TRBV3-1/TRBV3-2
D gene: NA
CDR3 DNA: TGTGCCAGCAGCCAAGAAGCCCGGGGAGGTAGAGGAAACACCATATATTTT
CDR3 protein: CASSQEARGGRGNTIYF